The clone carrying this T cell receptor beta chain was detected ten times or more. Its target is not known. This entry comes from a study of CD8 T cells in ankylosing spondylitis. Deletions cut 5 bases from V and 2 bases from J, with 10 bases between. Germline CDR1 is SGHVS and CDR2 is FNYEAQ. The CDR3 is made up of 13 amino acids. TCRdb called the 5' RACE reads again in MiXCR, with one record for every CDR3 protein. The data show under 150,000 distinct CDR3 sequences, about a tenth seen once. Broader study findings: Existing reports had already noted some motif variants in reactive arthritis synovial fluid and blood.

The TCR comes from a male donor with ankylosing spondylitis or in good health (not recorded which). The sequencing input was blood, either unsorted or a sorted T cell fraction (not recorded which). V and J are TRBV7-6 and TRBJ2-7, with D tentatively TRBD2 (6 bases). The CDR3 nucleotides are TGTGCCAGCAGCCTATGGACTACCTACGAGCAGTACTTC. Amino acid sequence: CASSLWTTYEQYF. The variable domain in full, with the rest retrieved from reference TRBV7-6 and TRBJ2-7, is GAGVSQSPRYKVTKRGQDVALRCDPISGHVSLYWYRQALGQGPEFLTYFNYEAQQDKSGLPNDRFSAERPEGSISTLTIQRTEQRDSAMYRCASSLWTTYEQYFGPGTRLTVT.